The 10 T cell receptor beta chains listed next were all sequenced from one sample in a study of shared clonotypes between healthy human individuals. The protocol was immunoSEQ multiplex PCR, while the TCRdb copy is restricted to in-frame clones and leaves out a portion. The sample holds 2 million to 2.5 million clones, approximately 96% seen once. Material: naive CD4+ T cells sorted from blood. Sample subset: CD45RA+ positively selected. These receptors all come from a young man in good health.

The chain uses TRBV2 and TRBJ2-2, with TRBD1 matching 10 bases. The V and J ends lost 7 bases and 0 bases, in that order; junction bases with no gene match: 2. CDR3 length: 15 residues. The germline V gene has CDR1 SNHLY and CDR2 FYNNEI. The DNA for the CDR3 is TGTGCCAGCATGGGGACAGGGGCGAACACCGGGGAGCTGTTTTTT. Its translation: CASMGTGANTGELFF.

For this clone: Additional DNA sequences in this sample encode the identical CDR3. The CDR3 DNA sequence: TGTGCCAGCAGTTCCATAAATTCACCCCTCCACTTT. Protein: CASSSINSPLHF. This sequence joins TRBV6-5 and TRBJ1-6; D remains ambiguous. Per germline, CDR1 MNHEY and CDR2 SVGAGI. V lost 4 bases and J 7 bases, leaving 5 bases between the germline ends. The CDR3 loop spans 12 amino acids.

This clone was seen only a few times. The chain joins TRBV5-1 to TRBJ1-6; D might be TRBD1 (5 bases). V lost 1 base and J 10 bases, leaving 15 bases between the germline ends. Germline assignment: CDR1 SGHRS and CDR2 YFSETQ. CDR3 length equals 15 residues. CDR3 DNA sequence: TGCGCCAGCAGCTTGCCCAGGGATGGAGGCTCACCCCTCCACTTT. Translated, it gives CASSLPRDGGSPLHF.

The V and J genes are TRBV6-1 and TRBJ1-1; D not certain. The CDR3 totals 12 residues. The V gene lost 1 base and the J gene lost 11 bases, with 11 bases spanning the gap. Germline CDR1 and CDR2: MNHNS and SASEGT. The CDR3 DNA follows: TGTGCCAGCAGTGAAGAACGGTTTGCGGCTTTCTTT. Residues: CASSEERFAAFF.

V gene TRBV5-4 combines with J gene TRBJ2-7; D remains unclear. The ends were cut back, 2 bases at V and 2 bases at J, with 23 bases in the middle. The CDR3 contains 18 residues. The germline V gene has CDR1 SGHNT and CDR2 YYREEE (reference sequence). The CDR3 bases are TGTGCCAGCAGCTTCTTGACCTCTGAAGTCGACCGCGCCTACGAGCAGTACTTC. It is translated as CASSFLTSEVDRAYEQYF.

V usage is TRBV15 and J usage is TRBJ2-3, with TRBD2 as a possible D gene (5 bases). The ends were cut back, 1 base at V and 0 bases at J, with 14 bases in the middle. This CDR3 comprises 17 residues. The germline V gene encodes CDR1 LNHNV and CDR2 YYDKDF (reference sequence). CDR3 region: CATSRGPLRDSTDTQYF. The DNA for the CDR3 is TGTGCCACCAGCAGAGGCCCTTTACGGGATAGCACAGATACGCAGTATTTT. Looking up the rest from reference TRBV15 and TRBJ2-3 gives the full variable domain: DAMVIQNPRYQVTQFGKPVTLSCSQTLNHNVMYWYQQKSSQAPKLLFHYYDKDFNNEADTPDNFQSRRPNTSFCFLDIRSPGLGDTAMYLCATSRGPLRDSTDTQYFGPGTRLTVL.

This chain links TRBV9 with TRBJ2-5; the D gene is possibly TRBD1 (5 bases). This CDR3 is built from 15 residues. Per germline, CDR1 SGDLS and CDR2 YYNGEE. Trimming shortened V by 1 base and J by 4 bases, and 14 bases separated the two germline ends. CDR3 in DNA: TGTGCCAGCAGCGTAAAGGGGTCGGGCCCAGAGACCCAGTACTTC. Translation: CASSVKGSGPETQYF.

The CDR3 DNA reads TGTGCCAGCAGTTTATCGATGGATGCCGGGGAGCTGTTTTTT. It encodes CASSLSMDAGELFF. The rearrangement uses TRBV27 and TRBJ2-2, with unresolved D. CDR3 length equals 14 residues. Germline lookup yields CDR1 MNHEY and CDR2 SMNVEV (reference sequence). Trimming shortened V by 0 bases and J by 6 bases, and 8 bases separated the two germline ends.

This clone was seen only once. Different DNA sequences within this sample yield the same CDR3. The chain couples TRBV7-2 to TRBJ1-5; the D gene is possibly TRBD1 (6 bases). V shed 1 base and J shed 1 base, with 8 bases lying between them. This CDR3 is 15 amino acids long. Germline CDR1 and CDR2: SGHTA and FQGNSA. In DNA, the CDR3 is TGTGCCAGCAGCTTAGTGACAGGCAGCAATCAGCCCCAGCATTTT. Protein product: CASSLVTGSNQPQHF.

About this clone itself: This specimen includes other DNA sequences encoding the same CDR3. V usage is TRBV18 and J usage is TRBJ2-5; D gene unclear. Germline V gene data show CDR1 as KGHSH and CDR2 as LQKENI. This CDR3 is built from 13 residues. Between the trimmed V and J ends, which lost 2 bases and 5 bases, there was a span of 9 bases. CDR3 nucleotide sequence: TGTGCCAGCTCACCAGGGGTCGCCGAGACCCAGTACTTC. Its translation is CASSPGVAETQYF. Filled out from reference TRBV18 and TRBJ2-5, the complete variable domain reads NAGVMQNPRHLVRRRGQEARLRCSPMKGHSHVYWYRQLPEEGLKFMVYLQKENIIDESGMPKERFSAEFPKEGPSILRIQQVVRGDSAAYFCASSPGVAETQYFGPGTRLLVL.